A selection of T cell receptor beta chains follows, all from one sample in a study of regulatory T cells in long-lasting Graves disease. Using its own MiXCR run on the multiplex PCR reads, TCRdb lists one record per CDR3 protein. The repertoire consists of a few hundred thousand distinct CDR3 sequences, with around 18% occurring once and the leading ten covering approximately 20%. This specimen consisted of peripheral blood mononuclear cells (PBMCs), obtained at new diagnosis, from a patient treated with antithyroid drugs. The receptors were sampled from a female donor with Graves disease. CDR3s include the opening cysteine and the closing phenylalanine or tryptophan. Fields, in order: clone size, J gene, V gene, D gene, CDR3 protein, CDR3 DNA. A D gene is named only where the DNA matches it firmly. Some rows mark clone size as missing; the rest say once, few, many or name a class of expanded clone.

clone size: -; J gene: TRBJ2-1; V gene: TRBV2; D gene: -; CDR3 protein: CASRKESSAGEGANEQFF; CDR3 DNA: TGTGCCAGCCGAAAGGAAAGTAGCGCGGGAGAGGGGGCAAATGAGCAGTTCTTC
clone size: many; J gene: TRBJ1-1; V gene: TRBV6-1; D gene: TRBD1; CDR3 protein: CASRDLFTGDTEAFF; CDR3 DNA: TGTGCCAGCAGAGACTTATTTACAGGGGACACTGAAGCTTTCTTT
clone size: many; J gene: TRBJ1-1; V gene: TRBV20-1; D gene: -; CDR3 protein: CSARDPGGGTEAFF; CDR3 DNA: TGCAGTGCTAGAGATCCTGGGGGCGGCACTGAAGCTTTCTTT
clone size: -; J gene: TRBJ2-1; V gene: TRBV7-3; D gene: TRBD2; CDR3 protein: CASSNPGLADNEQFF; CDR3 DNA: TGTGCCAGCAGCAATCCGGGACTAGCAGATAATGAGCAGTTCTTC
clone size: many; J gene: TRBJ1-1; V gene: TRBV3-1; D gene: -; CDR3 protein: CASSRDTIRYF; CDR3 DNA: TGTGCCAGCAGCCGGGACACTATTCGCTACTTT
clone size: many; J gene: TRBJ1-2; V gene: TRBV11-2; D gene: -; CDR3 protein: CASSLVTDLYGYTF; CDR3 DNA: TGTGCCAGCAGCTTAGTAACCGATCTCTATGGCTACACCTTC
clone size: -; J gene: TRBJ2-7; V gene: TRBV9; D gene: TRBD2; CDR3 protein: CASSVEGTSGRHYEQYF; CDR3 DNA: TGTGCCAGCAGCGTAGAGGGGACTAGCGGGAGACATTACGAGCAGTACTTC
clone size: many; J gene: TRBJ2-7; V gene: TRBV7-2; D gene: -; CDR3 protein: CASSFRQGGNEQYF; CDR3 DNA: TGTGCCAGCAGCTTTAGACAGGGAGGCAACGAGCAGTACTTC
clone size: -; J gene: TRBJ1-2; V gene: TRBV11-2; D gene: TRBD1; CDR3 protein: CASSPDRGSHGYTF; CDR3 DNA: TGTGCCAGCAGCCCGGACAGGGGCAGCCATGGCTACACCTTC
clone size: many; J gene: TRBJ2-2; V gene: TRBV9; D gene: TRBD2; CDR3 protein: CASSPLGREWDTGELFF; CDR3 DNA: TGTGCCAGCAGCCCACTTGGGCGGGAGTGGGACACCGGGGAGCTGTTTTTT
clone size: many; J gene: TRBJ1-3; V gene: TRBV25-1; D gene: -; CDR3 protein: CASSDFLPSSGNTIYF; CDR3 DNA: TGTGCCAGCAGTGACTTTCTTCCAAGCTCTGGAAACACCATATATTTT
clone size: many; J gene: TRBJ2-7; V gene: TRBV12-5; D gene: -; CDR3 protein: CASGPLPYEQYF; CDR3 DNA: TGTGCTAGTGGCCCCCTACCTTACGAGCAGTACTTC
clone size: many; J gene: TRBJ2-3; V gene: TRBV24-1; D gene: -; CDR3 protein: CATSDTTLLTDTQYF; CDR3 DNA: TGTGCCACCAGTGATACTACACTTCTCACAGATACGCAGTATTTT
clone size: many; J gene: TRBJ2-3; V gene: TRBV2; D gene: -; CDR3 protein: CASTRYNDRSQDTQYF; CDR3 DNA: TGTGCCAGCACGCGATACAATGACAGGTCCCAAGATACGCAGTATTTT
clone size: few; J gene: TRBJ2-1; V gene: TRBV7-3; D gene: TRBD1; CDR3 protein: CASSPGTGGENPYNEQFF; CDR3 DNA: TGTGCCAGCAGCCCCGGGACAGGGGGCGAAAATCCCTACAATGAGCAGTTCTTC
clone size: -; J gene: TRBJ1-2; V gene: TRBV9; D gene: TRBD1; CDR3 protein: CASTRTGFSWDGYTF; CDR3 DNA: TGTGCCAGCACCCGGACAGGGTTTAGTTGGGATGGCTACACCTTC
clone size: -; J gene: TRBJ2-1; V gene: TRBV7-8; D gene: -; CDR3 protein: CASSLRPLGGEQFF; CDR3 DNA: TGTGCCAGCAGCCTCCGGCCCTTAGGCGGAGAGCAGTTCTTC
clone size: many; J gene: TRBJ2-6; V gene: TRBV12-3/TRBV12-4; D gene: -; CDR3 protein: CASAIYGTSGANVLTF; CDR3 DNA: TGTGCCAGCGCCATTTATGGGACTTCTGGGGCCAACGTCCTGACTTTC
clone size: -; J gene: TRBJ2-2; V gene: TRBV9; D gene: TRBD1; CDR3 protein: CASSVQGASTGELFF; CDR3 DNA: TGTGCCAGCAGCGTGCAGGGGGCCTCCACCGGGGAGCTGTTTTTT
clone size: many; J gene: TRBJ2-1; V gene: TRBV3-1; D gene: TRBD2; CDR3 protein: CASSQDGLAGHNEQFF; CDR3 DNA: TGTGCCAGCAGCCAAGATGGGCTAGCGGGTCACAATGAGCAGTTCTTC
clone size: few; J gene: TRBJ1-2; V gene: TRBV6-1; D gene: TRBD1; CDR3 protein: CASRPTGQGDLHGYTF; CDR3 DNA: TGTGCCAGCAGGCCGACGGGACAGGGGGACTTACATGGCTACACCTTC
clone size: many; J gene: TRBJ2-5; V gene: TRBV20-1; D gene: TRBD1; CDR3 protein: CSAEGTGRGETQYF; CDR3 DNA: TGCAGTGCTGAAGGGACAGGGAGGGGAGAGACCCAGTACTTC
clone size: -; J gene: TRBJ1-3; V gene: TRBV30; D gene: -; CDR3 protein: CAWSGIGRGNTIYF; CDR3 DNA: TGTGCCTGGAGTGGGATAGGGAGAGGAAATACCATATATTTT